This T cell receptor beta chain was recovered during a study of human T cells and chemical hapten exposure. Across the study: Patients were mainly female, each with alopecia areata, totalis or universalis. The variation in per-sample TCR yields arose mainly from small differences in pooled library volumes.

Single cDNA molecules in the library carried unique molecular identifiers attached during preparation. TCRdb passed the RACE reads through MiXCR, listing each CDR3 protein once. This sample yields around 56,000 distinct CDR3 sequences, of which more than 8% are seen a single time; around 9.5% belongs to the top ten. The sample's time point: pre-sensitization, week 0. Treatment reported: therapeutic diphenylcyclopropenone sensitization with weekly scalp DPC. The CDR3 extends over 13 amino acids. Trimming took 5 bases from V and 4 from J, leaving 10 bases between them. The germline gives CDR1 PRHDT, CDR2 FYEKMQ (reference sequence).

The chain joins TRBV13 to TRBJ2-3, with no clear D. The receptor comes from a man aged 35 to 55 with alopecia areata. Some clones in this sample may be carry-over from other donors' samples. Source: whole blood, taken in connection with sensitization to the hapten diphenylcyclopropenone (DPC). In DNA, the CDR3 is TGTGCCAGCAGCCGGTCTCTCTCAGATACGCAGTATTTT. This codes for CASSRSLSDTQYF.